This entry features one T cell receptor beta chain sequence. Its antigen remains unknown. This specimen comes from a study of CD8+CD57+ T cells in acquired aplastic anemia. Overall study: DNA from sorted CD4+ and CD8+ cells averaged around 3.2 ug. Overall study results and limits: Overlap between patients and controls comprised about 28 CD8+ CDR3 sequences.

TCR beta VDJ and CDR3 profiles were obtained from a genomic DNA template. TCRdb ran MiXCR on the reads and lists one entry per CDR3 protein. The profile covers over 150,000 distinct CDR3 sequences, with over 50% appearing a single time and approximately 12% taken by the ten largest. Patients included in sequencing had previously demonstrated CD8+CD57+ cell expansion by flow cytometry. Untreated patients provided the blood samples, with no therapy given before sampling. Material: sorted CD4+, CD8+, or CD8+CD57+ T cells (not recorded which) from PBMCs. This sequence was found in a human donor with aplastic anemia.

Written as DNA, the CDR3 is TGTGCCAGTAGTATCGAGGGGCAGGGGAACACTGAAGCTTTCTTT. Amino acids: CASSIEGQGNTEAFF. This chain uses TRBV19 with TRBJ1-1; D may be TRBD1 (5 bases). Per the germline V gene, CDR1 is LNHDA and CDR2 is SQIVND (reference sequence). This CDR3 is built from 15 residues. Trimming took 3 bases from V and 1 from J, leaving 12 bases between them.